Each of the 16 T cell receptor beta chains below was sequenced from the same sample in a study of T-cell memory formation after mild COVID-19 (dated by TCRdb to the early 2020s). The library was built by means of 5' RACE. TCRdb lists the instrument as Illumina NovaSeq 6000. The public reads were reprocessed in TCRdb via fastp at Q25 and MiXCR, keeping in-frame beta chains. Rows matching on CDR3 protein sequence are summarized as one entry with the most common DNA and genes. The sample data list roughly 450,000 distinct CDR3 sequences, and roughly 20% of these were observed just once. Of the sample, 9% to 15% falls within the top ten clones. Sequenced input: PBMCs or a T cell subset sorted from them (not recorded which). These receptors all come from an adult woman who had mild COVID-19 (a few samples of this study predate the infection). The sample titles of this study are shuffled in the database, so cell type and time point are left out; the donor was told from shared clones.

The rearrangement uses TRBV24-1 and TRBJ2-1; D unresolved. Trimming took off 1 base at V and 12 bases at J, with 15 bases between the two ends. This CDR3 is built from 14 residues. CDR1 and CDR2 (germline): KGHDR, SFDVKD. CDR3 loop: CATSDFSEAAGQFF. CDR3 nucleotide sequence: TGTGCCACCAGTGATTTCAGTGAGGCAGCCGGGCAGTTCTTC.

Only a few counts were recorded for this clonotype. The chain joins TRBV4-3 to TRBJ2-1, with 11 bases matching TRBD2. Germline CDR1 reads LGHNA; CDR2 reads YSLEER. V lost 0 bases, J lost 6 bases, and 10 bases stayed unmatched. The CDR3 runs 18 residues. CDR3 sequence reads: CASSQDWIAGGPGNEQFF. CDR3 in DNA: TGCGCCAGCAGCCAAGATTGGATAGCGGGAGGGCCGGGCAATGAGCAGTTCTTC.

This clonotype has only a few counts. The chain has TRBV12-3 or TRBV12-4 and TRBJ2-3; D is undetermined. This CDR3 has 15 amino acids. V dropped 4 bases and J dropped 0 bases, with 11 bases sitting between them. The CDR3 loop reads CASSSRPTSTDTQYF. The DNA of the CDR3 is TGTGCCAGCAGTTCGAGACCTACTAGCACAGATACGCAGTATTTT.

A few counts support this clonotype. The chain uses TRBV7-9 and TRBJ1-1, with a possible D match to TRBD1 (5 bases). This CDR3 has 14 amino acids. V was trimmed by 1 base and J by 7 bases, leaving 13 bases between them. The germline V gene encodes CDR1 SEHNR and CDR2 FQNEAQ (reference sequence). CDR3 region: CASSLGGSLNEAFF. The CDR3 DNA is TGTGCCAGCAGCTTAGGGGGGTCCTTAAATGAAGCTTTCTTT.

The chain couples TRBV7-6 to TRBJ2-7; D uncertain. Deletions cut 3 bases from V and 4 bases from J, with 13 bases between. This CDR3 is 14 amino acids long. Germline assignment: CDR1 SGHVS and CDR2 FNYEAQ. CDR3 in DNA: TGTGCCAGCAGCTTCGGAGTAGACGGGTACGAGCAGTACTTC. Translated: CASSFGVDGYEQYF.

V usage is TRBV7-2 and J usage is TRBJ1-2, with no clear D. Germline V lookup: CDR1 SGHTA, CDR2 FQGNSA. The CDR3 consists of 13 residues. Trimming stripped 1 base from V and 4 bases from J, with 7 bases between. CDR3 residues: CASSLDISYGYTF. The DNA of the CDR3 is TGTGCCAGCAGCTTAGACATTAGCTATGGCTACACCTTC. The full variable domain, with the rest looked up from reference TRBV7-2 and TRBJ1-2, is GAGVSQSPSNKVTEKGKDVELRCDPISGHTALYWYRQSLGQGLEFLIYFQGNSAPDKSGLPSDRFSAERTGGSVSTLTIQRTQQEDSAVYLCASSLDISYGYTFGSGTRLTVV.

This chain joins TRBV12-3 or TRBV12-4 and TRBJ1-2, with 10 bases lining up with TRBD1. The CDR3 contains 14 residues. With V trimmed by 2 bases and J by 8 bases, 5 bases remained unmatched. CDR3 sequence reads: CASSLRTGGRGYTF. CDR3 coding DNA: TGTGCCAGCAGTTTAAGGACAGGGGGTCGCGGCTACACCTTC.

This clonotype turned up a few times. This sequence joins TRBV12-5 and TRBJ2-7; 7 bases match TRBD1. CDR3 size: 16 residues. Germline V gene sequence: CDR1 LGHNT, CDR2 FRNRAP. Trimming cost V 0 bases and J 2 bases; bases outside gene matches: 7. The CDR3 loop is CASGLVRRGSPYEQYF. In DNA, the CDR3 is TGTGCTAGTGGTTTGGTACGCAGGGGGTCCCCCTACGAGCAGTACTTC.

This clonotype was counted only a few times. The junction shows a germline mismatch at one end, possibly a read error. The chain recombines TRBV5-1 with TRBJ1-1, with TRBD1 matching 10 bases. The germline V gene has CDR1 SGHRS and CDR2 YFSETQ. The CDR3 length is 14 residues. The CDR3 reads CASSPGTGDTEAFF. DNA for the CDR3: TGTGCCAGCAGCCCAGGGACAGGGGACACTGAAGCTTTCTTT.

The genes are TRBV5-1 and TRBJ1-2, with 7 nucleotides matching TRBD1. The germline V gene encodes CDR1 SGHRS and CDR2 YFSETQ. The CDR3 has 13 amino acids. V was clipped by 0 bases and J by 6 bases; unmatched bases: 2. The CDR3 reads CASSLETGDGYTF. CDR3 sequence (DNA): TGCGCCAGCAGCTTGGAAACAGGGGATGGCTACACCTTC.

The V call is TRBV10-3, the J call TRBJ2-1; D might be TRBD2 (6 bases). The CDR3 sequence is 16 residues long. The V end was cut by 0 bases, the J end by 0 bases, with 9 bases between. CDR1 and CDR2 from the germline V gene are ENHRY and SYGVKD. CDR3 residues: CAISESGGSSYNEQFF. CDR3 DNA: TGTGCCATCAGTGAGTCCGGGGGAAGCTCCTACAATGAGCAGTTCTTC.

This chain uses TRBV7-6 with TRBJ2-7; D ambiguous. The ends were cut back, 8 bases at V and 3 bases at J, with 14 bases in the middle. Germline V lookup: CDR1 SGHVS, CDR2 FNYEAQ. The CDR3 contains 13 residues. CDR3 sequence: CASAASEDYEQYF. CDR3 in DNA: TGTGCCAGCGCAGCTTCTGAGGACTACGAGCAGTACTTC.

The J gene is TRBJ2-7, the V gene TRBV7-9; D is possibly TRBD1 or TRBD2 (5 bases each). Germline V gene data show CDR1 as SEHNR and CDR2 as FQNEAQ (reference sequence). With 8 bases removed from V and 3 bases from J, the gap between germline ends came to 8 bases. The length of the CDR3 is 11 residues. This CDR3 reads CASGDGYEQYF. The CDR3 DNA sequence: TGTGCCAGCGGGGACGGCTACGAGCAGTACTTC.

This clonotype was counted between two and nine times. The CDR3 DNA reads as TGTGCCAGCAGCCCGAACAGGGGGCGAGACTATGGCTACACCTTC. Protein product: CASSPNRGRDYGYTF. The gene calls are TRBV5-5 and TRBJ1-2, with 9 bases that match TRBD1. V was pared by 4 bases and J by 3 bases, with 7 bases of the junction left unmatched. From germline, CDR1 is SGHKS and CDR2 YYEKEE (reference sequence). The CDR3 covers 15 residues.

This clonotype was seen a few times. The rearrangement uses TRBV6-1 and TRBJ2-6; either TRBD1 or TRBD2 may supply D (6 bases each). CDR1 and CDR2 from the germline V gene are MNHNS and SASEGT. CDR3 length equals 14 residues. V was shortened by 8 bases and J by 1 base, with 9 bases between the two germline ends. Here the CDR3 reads CASRGPSGANVLTF. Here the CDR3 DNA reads TGTGCCAGCCGGGGGCCGTCTGGGGCCAACGTCCTGACTTTC.

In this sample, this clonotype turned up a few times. This CDR3 reads CASSQGFMVGEQYF. The CDR3, as DNA: TGTGCCAGCAGCCAAGGGTTCATGGTGGGCGAGCAGTACTTC. The genes are TRBV3-1 and TRBJ2-7; D gene uncertain. The V gene lost 1 base and the J gene lost 6 bases, with 13 bases spanning the gap. The length of the CDR3 is 14 residues. Germline CDR1 LGHDT, CDR2 YNNKEL (reference sequence).